A single sample is the source of the 25 T cell receptor beta chains below, sequenced in a study of T cell repertoires in cytomegalovirus infection. TCRdb re-called the reads through MiXCR, storing one row per CDR3 protein. Among under 200,000 distinct CDR3 sequences listed, 17% were seen once. Sequencing was carried out using CD8+ T cells from PBMCs. All receptors come from a human donor in good health (CMV status not recorded). Some clones in this sample may be carry-over from other donors' samples.

This clonotype was picked up a small number of times. The genes are TRBV7-8 and TRBJ1-2; the D gene is possibly TRBD1 (5 bases). V lost 1 base and J lost 6, with 21 bases in between. CDR1 is SGHVS, CDR2 FQNEAQ, per germline. The CDR3 runs to 17 residues. Here the CDR3 reads CASSLEAGPWNIDGYTF. The CDR3, as DNA: TGTGCCAGCAGCTTAGAAGCGGGGCCTTGGAACATTGATGGCTACACCTTC.

This clonotype came up a few times. The chain has TRBV6-2 or TRBV6-3 and TRBJ1-1, with D perhaps matching TRBD1 (6 bases). The CDR3 length is 14 residues. Germline CDR1 and CDR2: MNHEY and SVGEGT. Between the trimmed V and J ends, which lost 4 bases and 6 bases, there was a span of 15 bases. CDR3 protein: CASSFRTADAEAFF. The DNA for the CDR3 is TGTGCCAGCAGTTTCCGGACAGCCGATGCTGAAGCTTTCTTT.

The J gene is TRBJ2-5, the V gene TRBV4-1, with TRBD2 as a possible D gene (5 bases). V was shortened by 4 bases and J by 3 bases, with 9 bases between the two germline ends. Germline CDR1 is MGHRA and CDR2 is YSYEKL. The CDR3 contains 13 residues. CDR3 residues: CASSPAGEETQYF. The DNA of the CDR3 is TGCGCCAGCAGCCCGGCGGGTGAAGAGACCCAGTACTTC.

This clonotype was observed a few times. CDR3 in amino acids: CASSEASHRGDYGYTF. CDR3 DNA: TGTGCCAGCAGTGAAGCTTCACACCGGGGGGACTATGGCTACACCTTC. The chain combines TRBV2 with TRBJ1-2, with a tentative D call TRBD1 (5 bases). Germline CDR1 reads SNHLY; CDR2 reads FYNNEI. The V and J ends lost 0 bases and 3 bases respectively, with 14 bases between them. The CDR3 totals 16 residues.

The chain joins TRBV14 to TRBJ2-1; 8 bases are a match to TRBD2. V lost 4 bases and J lost 8; bases outside the gene matches: 16. Germline assignment: CDR1 SGHDN and CDR2 FVKESK. The CDR3 covers 17 residues. CDR3 residues: CASSPYPSGSLGDEQFF. CDR3 nucleotides: TGTGCCAGCAGCCCGTACCCGAGCGGGAGTTTAGGCGATGAGCAGTTCTTC.

About this clonotype itself: A much larger clone is a single base away; this may be a read error. The V and J genes are TRBV6-2 or TRBV6-3 and TRBJ2-1, with D perhaps matching TRBD2 (5 bases). The CDR3 has 14 amino acids. The germline gives CDR1 MNHEY, CDR2 SVGEGT. CDR3 residues: CTSSYFGVNLEQFF. The CDR3 DNA reads as TGTACCAGCAGTTACTTCGGGGTGAATTTAGAGCAGTTCTTC.

This clonotype is medium-sized by share. The chain recombines TRBV7-2 with TRBJ2-1, with D possibly TRBD2 on 6 matching bases. V was pared by 4 bases and J by 2 bases, with 12 bases between. Germline CDR1 and CDR2: SGHTA and FQGNSA. This CDR3 has 15 residues. CDR3 amino acids: CASSYDSGPYNEQFF. The CDR3 DNA reads as TGTGCCAGCAGCTACGATAGCGGTCCCTACAATGAGCAGTTCTTC.

The chain uses TRBV28 and TRBJ2-5; 7 bases align to TRBD1. J lost 2 bases, V lost 6 bases, and 9 bases had no gene match. CDR1 and CDR2 (germline): MDHEN, SYDVKM. This CDR3 contains 15 residues. CDR3 nucleotide sequence: TGTGCCAGCAGGTCTTGGACAGGCTCACAAGAGACCCAGTACTTC. It yields the protein CASRSWTGSQETQYF.

The chain links TRBV5-6 to TRBJ2-1; 9 bases are shared with TRBD2. From germline, CDR1 is SGHDT and CDR2 YYEEEE. Unmatched junction bases numbered 6, after V lost 2 bases and J lost 6 bases. The CDR3 runs 15 residues. CDR3 DNA sequence: TGTGCCAGCAGCTTTGGGCTAGCGGGACTCAATGAGCAGTTCTTC. Protein product: CASSFGLAGLNEQFF.

A few counts support this clonotype. The chain's CDR3 is CASPGTSDTGELFF. The CDR3 DNA reads as TGTGCCAGCCCCGGGACTAGCGACACCGGGGAGCTGTTTTTT. The V call is TRBV11-2, the J call TRBJ2-2, with TRBD2 matching over 10 bases. Unmatched junction bases numbered 3, after V lost 8 bases and J lost 3 bases. CDR3 length: 14 amino acids. Germline CDR1 and CDR2: SGHAT and FQNNGV.

Only a few counts were recorded for this clonotype. The gene calls are TRBV6-2 or TRBV6-3 and TRBJ2-7; 13 bases align to TRBD2. Per germline, CDR1 MNHEY and CDR2 SVGEGT. This CDR3 comprises 16 residues. V shed 6 bases, J shed 2 bases, and the junction held 7 bases outside the gene matches. For the CDR3, the DNA is TGTGCCAGCAGCCCCCTGACTAGCGGGGGGCCCTACGAGCAGTACTTC. Translation gives CASSPLTSGGPYEQYF.

The chain links TRBV14 to TRBJ1-2; no reliable D call. CDR1 and CDR2 (germline): SGHDN, FVKESK. The CDR3 loop spans 13 amino acids. Trimming pared 4 bases from V and 0 bases from J, leaving 6 bases between. CDR3 loop: CASSLPSNYGYTF. CDR3 coding DNA: TGTGCCAGCAGCCTACCCTCTAACTATGGCTACACCTTC.

The CDR3 region is CASGDRGPAEAFF. CDR3 DNA sequence: TGTGCCAGCGGAGACAGGGGACCGGCTGAAGCTTTCTTT. The chain has TRBV27 and TRBJ1-1; TRBD1 matches at 8 bases. J was trimmed by 6 bases and V by 8 bases; bases with no gene match: 8. The CDR3 totals 13 residues. Germline CDR1 MNHEY, CDR2 SMNVEV (reference sequence).

This chain connects TRBV28 to TRBJ1-5; D is perhaps TRBD1 (6 bases). The CDR3 consists of 14 residues. V dropped 6 bases and J dropped 2 bases, with 11 bases sitting between them. CDR1 and CDR2 from the germline V gene are MDHEN and SYDVKM. DNA for the CDR3: TGTGCCAGCAGAATACAGGGAGGCAATCAGCCCCAGCATTTT. Translating gives CASRIQGGNQPQHF.

This clonotype has only a few counts. This rearrangement joins TRBV9 to TRBJ2-1; 9 bases are a match to TRBD1. Germline V lookup: CDR1 SGDLS, CDR2 YYNGEE. The CDR3 loop spans 15 amino acids. V lost 4 bases and J lost 3; bases outside the gene matches: 5. The DNA for the CDR3 is TGTGCCAGCAGCCCCCGGGACAGGGACTACAATGAGCAGTTCTTC. It is translated as CASSPRDRDYNEQFF.

The table lists this clonotype with many counts. The J gene is TRBJ2-7, the V gene TRBV20-1, with TRBD1 identical over 7 bases. There are 15 residues in the CDR3. V gave up 3 bases and J gave up 3 bases; unmatched junction bases: 11. From germline, CDR1 is DFQATT and CDR2 SNEGSKA (reference sequence). The CDR3 region is CSARGPGTVVYEQYF. The CDR3 DNA follows: TGCAGTGCTAGGGGGCCAGGGACAGTCGTCTACGAGCAGTACTTC.

This sequence joins TRBV5-4 and TRBJ2-7; 7 bases agree with TRBD2. The junction had 1 base not matched to a gene; V was cut back by 4 bases and J by 3 bases. Germline values: CDR1 SGHNT, CDR2 YYREEE (reference sequence). The CDR3 is 12 amino acids. The CDR3, as DNA: TGTGCCAGCAGCCGGGGGGACTACGAGCAGTACTTC. It codes for CASSRGDYEQYF.

V gene TRBV20-1 combines with J gene TRBJ2-7; TRBD2 aligns across 8 bases. Looked up from germline, CDR1 is DFQATT and CDR2 is SNEGSKA (reference sequence). V gave up 2 bases and J gave up 4 bases; unmatched junction bases: 13. The CDR3 spans 16 residues. The CDR3 here is CSARISGGPRPYEQYF. CDR3 sequence (DNA): TGCAGTGCTAGAATAAGCGGGGGACCTAGGCCTTACGAGCAGTACTTC.

The chain combines TRBV19 with TRBJ1-1; D might be TRBD1 (5 bases). Germline V gene data show CDR1 as LNHDA and CDR2 as SQIVND (reference sequence). Deletions cut 2 bases from V and 7 bases from J, with 8 bases between. CDR3 length: 12 amino acids. DNA for the CDR3: TGTGCCAGTAGTATAAAGGGACTTGAAGCTTTCTTT. It codes for CASSIKGLEAFF.

A few counts support this clonotype. The chain uses TRBV10-3 and TRBJ2-5; D is undetermined. Germline lookup yields CDR1 ENHRY and CDR2 SYGVKD. Trimming took 4 bases from V and 4 from J, leaving 7 bases between them. The CDR3 covers 12 residues. The CDR3 DNA reads TGTGCCATCAGTGCCCGTGGAGAGACCCAGTACTTC. Residues: CAISARGETQYF.

This clonotype was detected only a few times. This chain joins TRBV13 and TRBJ2-3, with a weak D call TRBD2 (6 bases). The CDR3 is 16 amino acids. V lost 6 bases to trimming and J lost 0 bases, with 16 bases between them. Germline V gene sequence: CDR1 PRHDT, CDR2 FYEKMQ (reference sequence). The CDR3 is CASRGIPGLSTDTQYF. The CDR3 region has the DNA TGTGCCAGCAGGGGTATACCGGGACTTAGCACAGATACGCAGTATTTT.

Only a few counts were recorded for this clonotype. The rearrangement joins TRBV7-2 to TRBJ2-7; tentatively, D is TRBD1 (5 bases). This CDR3 has 15 residues. CDR1 SGHTA and CDR2 FQGNSA come from the germline V gene. Trimming left V 5 bases short and J 3 bases short, with 17 bases between. In DNA, the CDR3 is TGTGCCAGCAGCCTTCGTCCGGAAACAGGCTACGAGCAGTACTTC. The encoded protein is CASSLRPETGYEQYF. Full variable domain (outside the CDR3, taken from reference TRBV7-2 and TRBJ2-7): GAGVSQSPSNKVTEKGKDVELRCDPISGHTALYWYRQSLGQGLEFLIYFQGNSAPDKSGLPSDRFSAERTGGSVSTLTIQRTQQEDSAVYLCASSLRPETGYEQYFGPGTRLTVT.

This clonotype was found many times. The rearrangement joins TRBV28 to TRBJ2-5, with TRBD2 identical over 9 bases. The CDR3 length is 15 residues. J lost 1 base, V lost 3 bases, and 3 bases had no gene match. Looked up from germline, CDR1 is MDHEN and CDR2 is SYDVKM. CDR3 in DNA: TGTGCCAGCAGTTTCCCTAGCGGGGTCCAAGAGACCCAGTACTTC. Translation gives CASSFPSGVQETQYF.

This chain connects TRBV14 to TRBJ2-5; D may correspond to TRBD1 or TRBD2 (5 bases each). The CDR3 extends over 15 amino acids. The V end lost 1 base, the J end lost 6 bases, and 15 bases lay between the germline ends. Germline CDR1 and CDR2: SGHDN and FVKESK. The CDR3 protein is CASSQAGTSGKTQYF. DNA of the CDR3: TGTGCCAGCAGCCAAGCCGGGACGTCGGGGAAGACCCAGTACTTC.

This sequence joins TRBV5-5 and TRBJ2-7; unclear D gene. V was clipped by 4 bases and J by 6 bases, with 14 bases between them. The germline CDR1 and CDR2 sequences are SGHKS and YYEKEE (reference sequence). The CDR3 has 13 amino acids. DNA for the CDR3: TGTGCCAGCAGCCCCGGGCTGGGGTCCGAGCAGTACTTC. Protein product: CASSPGLGSEQYF. Full variable domain (missing parts from reference TRBV5-5 and TRBJ2-7): DAGVTQSPTHLIKTRGQQVTLRCSPISGHKSVSWYQQVLGQGPQFIFQYYEKEERGRGNFPDRFSARQFPNYSSELNVNALLLGDSALYLCASSPGLGSEQYFGPGTRLTVT.